These 5 T cell receptor beta chains came from one sample sequenced in a study of T cell responses to AZD1222 COVID-19 vaccine. Profiling relied on immunoSEQ multiplex PCR, and the TCRdb table lists in-frame clones only, not all of them. This sample has about 170,000 clones, with around 90% found just once. The sequencing used peripheral blood, collected 28 days after the second AZD1222 dose. The receptors come from an adult who received the AZD1222 COVID-19 vaccine.

CDR3 in amino acids: CASSPGTGHLGQYF. The CDR3 coding sequence is TGTGCCAGCTCACCAGGGACAGGGCACCTCGGGCAGTACTTC. The gene calls are TRBV18 and TRBJ2-7; the match to TRBD1 covers 9 bases. Germline V gene data show CDR1 as KGHSH and CDR2 as LQKENI. The trim removed 2 bases at V and 9 bases at J, leaving 8 bases unmatched. The CDR3 sequence is 14 residues long.

This chain connects TRBV28 to TRBJ1-4; D is ambiguous. CDR1 and CDR2 from the germline V gene are MDHEN and SYDVKM. The germline V and J ends were trimmed by 7 bases and 5 bases, with 8 bases remaining between them. The CDR3 has 12 residues. CDR3 protein: CASKAANEKLFF. The CDR3 region has the DNA TGTGCCAGCAAGGCAGCGAATGAAAAACTGTTTTTT.

This chain uses TRBV6-5 with TRBJ2-6; D possibly corresponds to TRBD2 (5 bases). From germline, CDR1 is MNHEY and CDR2 SVGAGI. The CDR3 covers 15 residues. V lost 5 bases and J lost 0, with 8 bases in between. In DNA, the CDR3 is TGTGCCAGCAGTCCAGAGGGCTCTGGGGCCAACGTCCTGACTTTC. Its translation is CASSPEGSGANVLTF.

CDR3 sequence: CASSQERQVQYF. As DNA, the CDR3 is TGTGCCAGCAGCCAAGAACGACAGGTGCAGTACTTC. The rearrangement joins TRBV3-1 (or the pseudogene TRBV3-2) to TRBJ2-7; D may be TRBD1 (6 bases). The CDR3 sequence is 12 residues long. In germline, CDR1 is LGHDT, CDR2 YNNKEL (reference sequence). Trimming took off 0 bases at V and 9 bases at J, with 9 bases between the two ends.

J is TRBJ2-5 and V is TRBV7-2; D perhaps matches TRBD2 (5 bases). The CDR3 runs 15 residues. V lost 1 base to trimming and J lost 5 bases, with 14 bases between them. Germline V gene lookup returns CDR1 SGHTA and CDR2 FQGNSA. The CDR3 sequence: CASSLVLAPAETQYF. The CDR3 DNA reads as TGTGCCAGCAGCTTAGTCCTAGCTCCGGCTGAGACCCAGTACTTC.